This T cell receptor beta chain is drawn from a study of control samples from healthy donors and cancer patients. The CDR3 loop spans 15 amino acids. Trimming removed 4 bases from V and 5 bases from J; junction bases left unmatched: 5. Germline loops: CDR1 SNHLY, CDR2 FYNNEI. Assay used: immunoSEQ multiplex PCR; TCRdb lists only in-frame clones, some missing. The data hold roughly 40,000 clones, with about 90% observed a single time. The chain employs TRBV2 and TRBJ1-6; the match to TRBD1 covers 7 bases. Sequencing used blood. The sequence was obtained from a woman aged 50 to 60 in good health. The CDR3 DNA is TGTGCCAGCAGTGCAGGGGGTGATCATAATTCACCCCTCCACTTT. It encodes CASSAGGDHNSPLHF.